Listed below are T cell receptor beta chains from one sample, sequenced in a study of blood T cell repertoires in COVID-19. Only in-frame clones appear in the TCRdb table, and some are missing; sequencing was by immunoSEQ multiplex PCR. The sample records roughly 43,000 clones, approximately 83% being singletons. The sequenced material came from peripheral blood. The receptors derive from a human donor in a cohort sampled during active COVID-19. The donor label of this sample is uncertain. Both conserved end residues are part of each CDR3. A D gene is named only where the DNA matches it firmly.

TRBV3-1/TRBV3-2	TRBJ1-2	NA	14	CASSQVAGDYGYTF
TRBV2	TRBJ2-2	TRBD2	15	CASSLAATNTGELFF
TRBV10-3	TRBJ2-3	NA	14	CAISEREGVDTQYF
TRBV9	TRBJ2-2	NA	12	CASSLLTGELFF
TRBV14	TRBJ1-3	NA	17	CASSQDPRGKAGNTIYF
TRBV12-3/TRBV12-4	TRBJ1-5	NA	13	CASSWGPNQPQHF
TRBV5-1	TRBJ1-1	NA	14	CASSSGVLNTEAFF
TRBV5-1	TRBJ1-2	NA	14	CASSPVRGPYGYTF
TRBV9	TRBJ2-1	TRBD2	17	CASSVRLGTSSYNEQFF
TRBV5-6	TRBJ1-5	NA	14	CASSLRQGTQPQHF
TRBV28	TRBJ1-5	TRBD1	16	CASSKEGTGMNQPQHF
TRBV5-5	TRBJ2-1	TRBD1	16	CASSAAGTDSYNEQFF
TRBV4-1	TRBJ2-1	NA	15	CASSQGGGLYNEQFF
TRBV18	TRBJ2-1	TRBD2	16	CASSLSAGTEYNEQFF
TRBV5-6	TRBJ2-5	TRBD2	15	CASSLGLAGGQTQYF
TRBV27	TRBJ2-2	TRBD1	15	CASSLDKGAPGELFF
TRBV28	TRBJ1-2	NA	13	CASSAGANYGYTF
TRBV6-5	TRBJ1-4	TRBD1	15	CASSYYTGGGEKLFF
TRBV4-1	TRBJ1-2	NA	15	CASSQDGGSFGGYTF
TRBV6-2/TRBV6-3	TRBJ2-7	TRBD2	16	CASSPRTSGGVGEQYF
TRBV28	TRBJ1-6	NA	14	CASSLGDYNSPLHF
TRBV21-1	TRBJ2-3	NA	12	CASSNPTDTQYF
TRBV2	TRBJ2-1	NA	12	CASSQTDNEQFF
TRBV27	TRBJ1-1	NA	17	CASSFARGSSRNTEAFF
TRBV2	TRBJ1-5	TRBD1	14	CASKIQGSNQPQHF
TRBV19	TRBJ2-3	TRBD2	15	CASSRTGGEGDTQYF
TRBV6-5	TRBJ2-7	NA	14	CASKTGQAIYEQYF
TRBV6-6	TRBJ2-7	TRBD1	15	CASKRGRDSSYEQYF
TRBV25-1	TRBJ2-7	NA	12	CASSKQGYEQYF
TRBV6-2/TRBV6-3	TRBJ2-7	TRBD1	14	CASSTRQGSGEQYF
TRBV7-2	TRBJ2-1	TRBD2	16	CASSRTSGVSYNEQFF
TRBV11-2	TRBJ2-7	TRBD2	18	CASSPIQRAGGLPYEQYF
TRBV10-3	TRBJ2-5	TRBD2	13	CAISRTSAETQYF
TRBV7-9	TRBJ1-4	NA	13	CASSRGDREKLFF
TRBV4-1	TRBJ2-5	TRBD1	15	CASSQPGQGKETQYF
TRBV30	TRBJ1-2	TRBD1	15	CAWSTRDRGHYGYTF
TRBV7-3	TRBJ1-1	TRBD1	13	CASSLTGFTEAFF
TRBV19	TRBJ2-6	NA	17	CASSGLPGNYRFNVLTF
TRBV5-4	TRBJ2-7	TRBD2	16	CASSFWGLAATYEQYF
TRBV27	TRBJ2-1	TRBD2	15	CASELLAGGQGEQFF
TRBV7-9	TRBJ2-3	NA	15	CASSLQGLSTDTQYF
TRBV6-1	TRBJ1-1	NA	15	CASSESHRGNTEAFF